The rows below give T cell receptor beta chains drawn from one sample of a study of T cells in Graves' hyperthyroidism and ophthalmopathy. TCRdb independently ran MiXCR on the multiplex PCR reads; one entry per CDR3 protein. The table has 300,000 or so distinct CDR3 sequences, 15% to 20% seen once. Sequencing was carried out using blood. These receptors originate from a woman aged 45-60 years with Graves' hyperthyroidism. The CDR3 runs from the conserved cysteine through the conserved F or W. The D gene is left open where the match is weak. The size field is filled for only some rows; it gives once, few, many or a size class.

D	V	size	J	CDR3	DNA
-	TRBV5-1	few	TRBJ2-2	CASSWTDPGATGELFF	TGCGCCAGCAGCTGGACGGACCCTGGAGCCACCGGGGAGCTGTTTTTT
TRBD2	TRBV20-1	few	TRBJ2-7	CSARGTSGSYEQYF	TGCAGTGCTAGAGGGACTAGCGGGAGTTACGAGCAGTACTTC
TRBD2	TRBV2	-	TRBJ2-2	CASSRTSGLYTGELFF	TGTGCCAGCAGTCGGACTAGCGGGTTATACACCGGGGAGCTGTTTTTT
-	TRBV6-6	many	TRBJ2-2	CASSWTFANTGELFF	TGTGCCAGCAGTTGGACATTCGCGAACACCGGGGAGCTGTTTTTT
-	TRBV28	many	TRBJ1-1	CASSMALNTEAFF	TGTGCCAGCAGTATGGCTTTGAACACTGAAGCTTTCTTT
TRBD2	TRBV19	few	TRBJ2-3	CASTSSAGGYTDTQYF	TGTGCCAGTACGTCTAGCGCGGGAGGCTACACAGATACGCAGTATTTT
TRBD1	TRBV2	many	TRBJ2-3	CATGTGGSDTQYF	TGTGCCACCGGGACAGGGGGGTCAGATACGCAGTATTTT
TRBD1	TRBV10-3	many	TRBJ1-6	CATNNRGSPLHF	TGTGCCACCAACAACAGGGGTTCACCCCTCCACTTT
TRBD2	TRBV5-1	many	TRBJ2-1	CASSYGLAGADEQFF	TGCGCCAGCAGCTACGGACTAGCGGGAGCGGATGAGCAGTTCTTC
-	TRBV27	few	TRBJ1-5	CASTIRDPFFSNQPQHF	TGTGCCAGCACCATCCGGGACCCCTTCTTTAGCAATCAGCCCCAGCATTTT
-	TRBV11-3	-	TRBJ2-1	CASSSGSGWLKDTYNEQFF	TGTGCCAGCAGCTCAGGGTCCGGGTGGCTAAAGGATACCTACAATGAGCAGTTCTTC
-	TRBV12-3/TRBV12-4	-	TRBJ2-3	CASTQVIDTQYF	TGTGCCAGCACCCAAGTTATCGATACGCAGTATTTT
-	TRBV6-1	few	TRBJ2-5	CASSEEAPRETQYF	TGTGCCAGCAGTGAAGAGGCTCCACGCGAGACCCAGTACTTC
TRBD2	TRBV6-5	few	TRBJ2-2	CASSYYPGTSGGKDGELFF	TGTGCCAGCAGTTACTACCCTGGCACTAGCGGGGGGAAAGACGGGGAGCTGTTTTTT
-	TRBV3-1	many	TRBJ2-5	CASSQMASQETQYF	TGTGCCAGCAGCCAAATGGCTTCTCAAGAGACCCAGTACTTC
-	TRBV28	many	TRBJ2-2	CASSGGGELFF	TGTGCCAGCAGTGGCGGCGGGGAGCTGTTTTTT
TRBD1	TRBV4-1	-	TRBJ1-2	CASSPREDRGYGYTF	TGCGCCAGCAGCCCAAGAGAAGACAGGGGGTATGGCTACACCTTC
TRBD1	TRBV3-1	many	TRBJ1-4	CASSQGTGGEKLFF	TGTGCCAGCAGCCAAGGGACAGGGGGCGAAAAACTGTTTTTT
-	TRBV5-1	-	TRBJ2-2	CASSQQDPNTGELFF	TGCGCCAGCAGTCAACAGGACCCGAACACCGGGGAGCTGTTTTTT
-	TRBV12-3/TRBV12-4	-	TRBJ1-3	CASRRSSDPGSGNTIYF	TGTGCCAGCAGGCGCAGTTCCGACCCAGGCTCTGGAAACACCATATATTTT
-	TRBV7-8	many	TRBJ2-6	CASSLAGGQVGAKGANVLTF	TGTGCCAGCAGCTTAGCGGGGGGCCAGGTCGGGGCGAAGGGGGCCAACGTCCTGACTTTC
-	TRBV18	many	TRBJ1-1	CASSPTHQNTEAFF	TGTGCCAGCTCACCCACCCACCAGAACACTGAAGCTTTCTTT
-	TRBV11-2	many	TRBJ2-3	CASSFRGILTDTQYF	TGTGCCAGCAGCTTCAGAGGGATCCTCACAGATACGCAGTATTTT
-	TRBV27	many	TRBJ1-2	CASSYNLLSGPGYTF	TGTGCCAGCAGTTATAATCTTTTATCGGGGCCTGGCTACACCTTC
TRBD1	TRBV20-1	many	TRBJ2-7	CSARAGTVSEQYF	TGCAGTGCTAGAGCAGGGACAGTCAGCGAGCAGTACTTC
-	TRBV12-3/TRBV12-4	-	TRBJ2-3	CASSPTGPSADTQYF	TGTGCCAGCAGTCCTACGGGCCCGTCGGCAGATACGCAGTATTTT
TRBD2	TRBV2	many	TRBJ2-2	CASSEVAGTNTGELFF	TGTGCCAGCAGTGAGGTAGCGGGGACGAACACCGGGGAGCTGTTTTTT
TRBD1	TRBV7-6	-	TRBJ2-3	CASSQTGQGFTDTQYF	TGTGCCAGCAGCCAGACCGGACAGGGCTTCACAGATACGCAGTATTTT
-	TRBV13	many	TRBJ1-1	CASSTQGNTEAFF	TGTGCCAGCAGCACTCAGGGGAACACTGAAGCTTTCTTT
TRBD2	TRBV2	few	TRBJ2-3	CASSPLAGAFRDTQYF	TGTGCCAGCAGTCCCCTAGCGGGGGCCTTCCGGGATACGCAGTATTTT
-	TRBV2	few	TRBJ2-2	CASKEETQTGELFF	TGTGCCAGCAAAGAGGAGACTCAGACCGGGGAGCTGTTTTTT
TRBD1	TRBV5-1	few	TRBJ1-1	CASSIQTGPEAFF	TGCGCCAGCAGCATACAGACAGGGCCTGAAGCTTTCTTT
-	TRBV6-1	-	TRBJ2-3	CASSRFGTDTQYF	TGTGCCAGCAGCAGGTTCGGCACAGATACGCAGTATTTT
TRBD2	TRBV19	few	TRBJ2-5	CASSNLAGVWETQYF	TGTGCCAGTAGCAACCTAGCGGGAGTATGGGAGACCCAGTACTTC